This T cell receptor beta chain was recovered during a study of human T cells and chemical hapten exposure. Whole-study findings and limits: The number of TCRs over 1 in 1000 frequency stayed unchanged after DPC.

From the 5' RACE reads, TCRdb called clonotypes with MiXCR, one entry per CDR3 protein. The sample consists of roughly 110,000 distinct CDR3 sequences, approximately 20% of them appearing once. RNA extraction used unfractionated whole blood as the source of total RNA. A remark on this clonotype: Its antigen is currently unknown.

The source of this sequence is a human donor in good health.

CDR3: CASSPLLISTDTQYF. CDR3 DNA: TGTGCCAGCAGTCCCCTGCTCATTAGCACAGATACGCAGTATTTT. The chain employs TRBV27 and TRBJ2-3; D uncertain. The CDR3 contains 15 residues. Trimming cost V 5 bases and J 0 bases, with 12 bases left between them. CDR1 MNHEY and CDR2 SMNVEV come from the germline V gene (reference sequence).